The entry that follows covers one T cell receptor (beta chain) sequence. This specimen belongs to a study of response to subunit inactivated influenza vaccine. TCRdb itself ran the RT-PCR reads through MiXCR, one entry per CDR3 protein. Of about 570,000 distinct CDR3 sequences listed, about 11% are singletons. This CDR3 has 15 amino acids. CDR1 is KGHSH, CDR2 LQKENI, per germline. V was clipped by 5 bases and J by 0 bases, with 11 bases between them. These records were also assigned to another study, of T cells expressing NK-cell markers. As reported in that work: What made the TCR beta cDNA was 5'RACE template switching with UMIs.

This receptor was identified in a man aged 45-65 years who received an inactivated influenza vaccine. V usage is TRBV18 and J usage is TRBJ1-3, with D uncertain. The sample consisted of PBMCs from blood, taken on the day of vaccination. The CDR3 loop is CASSTGAPSGNTIYF. The DNA of the CDR3 is TGTGCCAGCTCAACGGGCGCCCCCTCTGGAAACACCATATATTTT.